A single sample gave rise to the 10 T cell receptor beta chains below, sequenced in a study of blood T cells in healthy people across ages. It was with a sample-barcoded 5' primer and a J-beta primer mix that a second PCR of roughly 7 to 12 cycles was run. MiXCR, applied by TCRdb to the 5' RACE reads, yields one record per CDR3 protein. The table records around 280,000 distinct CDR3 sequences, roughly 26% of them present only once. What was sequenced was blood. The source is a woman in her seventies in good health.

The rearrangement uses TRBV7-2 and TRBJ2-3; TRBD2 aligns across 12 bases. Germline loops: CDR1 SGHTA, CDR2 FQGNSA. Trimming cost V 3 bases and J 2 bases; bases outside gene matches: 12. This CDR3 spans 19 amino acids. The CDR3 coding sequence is TGTGCCAGCAGCTTCCGGACTAGCGGGATGGATGGCTCCACAGATACGCAGTATTTT. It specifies CASSFRTSGMDGSTDTQYF. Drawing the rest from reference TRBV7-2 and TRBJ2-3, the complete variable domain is GAGVSQSPSNKVTEKGKDVELRCDPISGHTALYWYRQSLGQGLEFLIYFQGNSAPDKSGLPSDRFSAERTGGSVSTLTIQRTQQEDSAVYLCASSFRTSGMDGSTDTQYFGPGTRLTVL.

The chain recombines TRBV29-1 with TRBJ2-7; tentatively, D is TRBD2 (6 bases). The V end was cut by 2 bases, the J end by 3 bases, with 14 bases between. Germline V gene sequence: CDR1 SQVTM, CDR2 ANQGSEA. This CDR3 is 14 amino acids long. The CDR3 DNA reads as TGCAGCGTTGAATCGCGGGGTCCAGACTACGAGCAGTACTTC. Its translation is CSVESRGPDYEQYF.

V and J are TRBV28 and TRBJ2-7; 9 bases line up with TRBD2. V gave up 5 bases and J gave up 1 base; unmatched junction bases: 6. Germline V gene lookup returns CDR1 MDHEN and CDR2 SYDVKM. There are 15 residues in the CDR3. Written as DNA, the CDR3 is TGTGCCAGCAGTCTAAGCGGGAGGAGATCCTACGAGCAGTACTTC. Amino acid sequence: CASSLSGRRSYEQYF.

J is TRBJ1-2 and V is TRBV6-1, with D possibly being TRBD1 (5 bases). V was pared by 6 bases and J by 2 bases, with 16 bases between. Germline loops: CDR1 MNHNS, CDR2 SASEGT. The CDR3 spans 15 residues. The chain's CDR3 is CASSAAGHYNYGYTF. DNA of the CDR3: TGTGCCAGCAGCGCCGCAGGACACTACAACTATGGCTACACCTTC.

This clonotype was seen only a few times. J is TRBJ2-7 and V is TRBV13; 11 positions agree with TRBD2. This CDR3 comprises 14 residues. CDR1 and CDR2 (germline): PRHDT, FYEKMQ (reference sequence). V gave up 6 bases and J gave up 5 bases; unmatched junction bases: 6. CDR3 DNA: TGTGCCAGCAGTCCGGGACTAGCGGCCGACGAGCAGTACTTC. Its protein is CASSPGLAADEQYF.

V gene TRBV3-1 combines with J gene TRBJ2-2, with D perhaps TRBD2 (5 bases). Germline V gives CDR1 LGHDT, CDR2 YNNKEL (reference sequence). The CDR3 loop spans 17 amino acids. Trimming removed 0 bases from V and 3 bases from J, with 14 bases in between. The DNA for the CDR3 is TGTGCCAGCAGCCAAGAAATCCGGGGTCGGTACACCGGGGAGCTGTTTTTT. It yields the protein CASSQEIRGRYTGELFF.

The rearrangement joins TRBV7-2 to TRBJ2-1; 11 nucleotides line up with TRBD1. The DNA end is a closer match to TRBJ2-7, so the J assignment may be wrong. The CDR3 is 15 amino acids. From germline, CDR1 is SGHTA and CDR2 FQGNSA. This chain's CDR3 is CASSLGTGGAYEQYV. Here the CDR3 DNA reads TGTGCCAGCAGCTTAGGGACAGGGGGCGCGTACGAGCAGTACGTC.

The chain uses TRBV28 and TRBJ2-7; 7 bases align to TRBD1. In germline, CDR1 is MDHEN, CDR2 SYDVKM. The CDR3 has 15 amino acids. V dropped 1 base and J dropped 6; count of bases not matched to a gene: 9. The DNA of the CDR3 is TGTGCCAGCAGTTTATTTGGCAGGGGGATCGGCGAGCAGTACTTC. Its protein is CASSLFGRGIGEQYF.

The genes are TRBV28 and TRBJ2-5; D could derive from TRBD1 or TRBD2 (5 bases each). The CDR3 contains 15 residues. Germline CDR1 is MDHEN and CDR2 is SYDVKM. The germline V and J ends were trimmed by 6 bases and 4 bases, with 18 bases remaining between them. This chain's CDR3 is CASRGSSRGRETQYF. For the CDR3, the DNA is TGTGCCAGCAGGGGCTCCTCACGGGGACGAGAGACCCAGTACTTC. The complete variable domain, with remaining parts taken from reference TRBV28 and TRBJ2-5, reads DVKVTQSSRYLVKRTGEKVFLECVQDMDHENMFWYRQDPGLGLRLIYFSYDVKMKEKGDIPEGYSVSREKKERFSLILESASTNQTSMYLCASRGSSRGRETQYFGPGTRLLVL.

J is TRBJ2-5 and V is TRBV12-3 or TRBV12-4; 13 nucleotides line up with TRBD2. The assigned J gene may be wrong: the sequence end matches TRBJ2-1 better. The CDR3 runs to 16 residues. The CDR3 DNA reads TGTGCCAGCAGTCGCCGGACTAGCGGGAGTATCCATGAGCAGTTCTTC. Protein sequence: CASSRRTSGSIHEQFF.